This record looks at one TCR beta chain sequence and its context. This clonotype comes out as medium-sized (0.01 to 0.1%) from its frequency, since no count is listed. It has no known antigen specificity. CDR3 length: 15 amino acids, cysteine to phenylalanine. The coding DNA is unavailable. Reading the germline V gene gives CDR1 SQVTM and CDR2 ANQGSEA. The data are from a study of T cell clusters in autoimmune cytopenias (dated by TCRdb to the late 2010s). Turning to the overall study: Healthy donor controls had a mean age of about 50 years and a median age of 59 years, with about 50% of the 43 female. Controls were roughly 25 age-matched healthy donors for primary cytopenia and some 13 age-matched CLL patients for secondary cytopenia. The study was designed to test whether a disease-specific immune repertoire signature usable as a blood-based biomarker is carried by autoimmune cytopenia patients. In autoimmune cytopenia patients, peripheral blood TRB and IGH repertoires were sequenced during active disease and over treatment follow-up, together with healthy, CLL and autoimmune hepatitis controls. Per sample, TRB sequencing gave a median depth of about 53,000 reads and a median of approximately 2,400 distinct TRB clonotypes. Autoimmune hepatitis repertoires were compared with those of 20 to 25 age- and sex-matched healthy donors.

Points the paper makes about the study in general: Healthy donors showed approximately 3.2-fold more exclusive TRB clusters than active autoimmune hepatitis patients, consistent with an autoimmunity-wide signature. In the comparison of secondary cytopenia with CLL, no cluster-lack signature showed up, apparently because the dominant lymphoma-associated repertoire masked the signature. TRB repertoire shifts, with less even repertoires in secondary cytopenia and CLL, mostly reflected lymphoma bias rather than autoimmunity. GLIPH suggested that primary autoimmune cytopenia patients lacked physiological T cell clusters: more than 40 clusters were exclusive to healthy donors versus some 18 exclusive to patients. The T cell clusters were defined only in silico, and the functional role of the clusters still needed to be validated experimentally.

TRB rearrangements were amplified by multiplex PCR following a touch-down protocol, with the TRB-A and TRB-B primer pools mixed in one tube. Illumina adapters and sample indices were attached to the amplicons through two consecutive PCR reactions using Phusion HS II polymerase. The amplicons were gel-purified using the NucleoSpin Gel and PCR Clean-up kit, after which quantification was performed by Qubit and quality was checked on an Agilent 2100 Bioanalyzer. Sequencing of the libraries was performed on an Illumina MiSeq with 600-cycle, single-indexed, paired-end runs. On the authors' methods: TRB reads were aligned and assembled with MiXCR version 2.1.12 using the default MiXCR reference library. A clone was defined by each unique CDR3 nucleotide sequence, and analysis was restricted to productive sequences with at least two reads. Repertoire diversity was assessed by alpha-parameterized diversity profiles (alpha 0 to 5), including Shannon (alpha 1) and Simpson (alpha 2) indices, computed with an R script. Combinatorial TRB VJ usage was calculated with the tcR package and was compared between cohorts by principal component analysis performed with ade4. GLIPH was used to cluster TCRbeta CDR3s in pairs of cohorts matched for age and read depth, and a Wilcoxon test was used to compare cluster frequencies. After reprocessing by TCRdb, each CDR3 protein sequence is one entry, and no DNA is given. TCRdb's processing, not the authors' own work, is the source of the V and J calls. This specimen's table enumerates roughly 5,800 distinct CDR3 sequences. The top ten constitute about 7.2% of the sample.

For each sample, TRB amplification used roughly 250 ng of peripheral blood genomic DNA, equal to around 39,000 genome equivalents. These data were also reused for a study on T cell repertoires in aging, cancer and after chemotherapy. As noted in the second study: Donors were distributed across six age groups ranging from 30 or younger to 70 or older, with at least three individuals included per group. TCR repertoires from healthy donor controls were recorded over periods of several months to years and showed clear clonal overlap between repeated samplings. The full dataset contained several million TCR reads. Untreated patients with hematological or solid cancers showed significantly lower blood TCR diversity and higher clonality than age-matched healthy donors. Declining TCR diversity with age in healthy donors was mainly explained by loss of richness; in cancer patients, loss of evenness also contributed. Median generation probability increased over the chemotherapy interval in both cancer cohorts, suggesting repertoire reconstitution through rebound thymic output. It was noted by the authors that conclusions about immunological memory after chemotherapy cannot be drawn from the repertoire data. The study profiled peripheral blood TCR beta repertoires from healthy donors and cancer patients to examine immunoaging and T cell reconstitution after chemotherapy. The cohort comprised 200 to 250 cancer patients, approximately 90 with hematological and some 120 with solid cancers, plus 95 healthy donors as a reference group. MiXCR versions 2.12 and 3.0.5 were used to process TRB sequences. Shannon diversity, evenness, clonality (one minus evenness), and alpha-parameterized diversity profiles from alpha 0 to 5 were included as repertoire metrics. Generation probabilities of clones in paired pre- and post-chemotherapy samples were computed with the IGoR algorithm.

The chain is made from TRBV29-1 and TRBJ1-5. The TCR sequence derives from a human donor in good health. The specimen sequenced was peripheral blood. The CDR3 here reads CSVAGAAGGNQPQHF.